These T cell receptor beta chains were read from a single sample in a study of T cell changes during pregnancy in multiple sclerosis. Method: immunoSEQ multiplex PCR; TCRdb's copy keeps in-frame clones and lacks some. The table records tens of thousands of clones, 92% of them present only once. The material sequenced was peripheral blood, taken before pregnancy. Receptors originate from a female donor with multiple sclerosis, enrolled in a pregnancy study. Both conserved end residues are trimmed from each CDR3. The order of the fields is CDR3 protein, V gene, clone size, D gene, J gene. A D gene is named only where the DNA matches it firmly. Only some rows state a clone size, as once, few, many or a class for expanded clones.

ASSWDREYEQY	TRBV18	-	TRBD1	TRBJ2-7
ASSSLTGINTEAF	TRBV6-5	-	TRBD1	TRBJ1-1
ASSFRQGEETQY	TRBV7-9	-	TRBD1	TRBJ2-5
ASSRTREGVGELF	TRBV6-4	-	-	TRBJ2-2
ASTSTDGYT	TRBV27	-	-	TRBJ1-2
ASSPGDGANYGYT	TRBV7-8	-	-	TRBJ1-2
ASSPQGNTEAF	TRBV18	few	-	TRBJ1-1
ASNGAGRETQY	TRBV6-1	-	TRBD2	TRBJ2-5
ASSFGQSPYNEQF	TRBV27	few	-	TRBJ2-1
ASSPGISDTQY	TRBV6-5	-	-	TRBJ2-3
ASRAGQARNTIY	TRBV2	-	TRBD1	TRBJ1-3
ASSLESGQPFLF	TRBV5-1	-	-	TRBJ1-4
ASFADSGNTIY	TRBV30	-	-	TRBJ1-3
ASSQGWVGGQPQH	TRBV4-1	-	-	TRBJ1-5
ASSISPLRGYT	TRBV19	-	-	TRBJ1-2
ASSLGQPNEKLF	TRBV5-1	-	-	TRBJ1-4
AISEGTVSYNEQF	TRBV10-3	-	TRBD1	TRBJ2-1
ASSLGQANMLYSPLH	TRBV5-1	-	TRBD1	TRBJ1-6
ASSHPGQGGYGYT	TRBV7-9	-	TRBD1	TRBJ1-2
ASSLRDRGNQPQH	TRBV19	-	TRBD1	TRBJ1-5
ASSSFGPGGADPETQY	TRBV13	-	TRBD2	TRBJ2-5
ASRQGTAGNTIY	TRBV2	-	TRBD1	TRBJ1-3
ASSGRQGLRTEAF	TRBV19	-	TRBD1	TRBJ1-1
ASSLVGGGYEQY	TRBV11-2	-	TRBD1	TRBJ2-7
SASSPYGYT	TRBV20-1	-	-	TRBJ1-2
ASSQETSGGATDTQY	TRBV4-2	once	TRBD2	TRBJ2-3
ASSFERGPDTQY	TRBV5-4	-	TRBD2	TRBJ2-3
ASRRVRGEERELF	TRBV11-2	-	TRBD2	TRBJ2-2
ASTAGGNQPQH	TRBV6-5	-	-	TRBJ1-5
SARAYYGYT	TRBV20-1	-	-	TRBJ1-2
ASSSNTSPGTGYGEQF	TRBV27	-	TRBD1	TRBJ2-1
ASSQEGGPSTDTQY	TRBV9	-	-	TRBJ2-3
ASSHDGDGGPTDTQY	TRBV7-3	-	-	TRBJ2-3
ASSRVQGPQH	TRBV28	-	-	TRBJ1-5
ASSLTQQGAGNTIY	TRBV7-6	-	-	TRBJ1-3
ATSRKGQNTEAF	TRBV15	-	-	TRBJ1-1
ASSLYSATNEKLF	TRBV5-1	-	-	TRBJ1-4
ASSLEDRGPGELF	TRBV7-8	-	TRBD1	TRBJ2-2
ASSLDQTGAPT	TRBV5-4	-	TRBD1	TRBJ1-2
ASSLLGLNTEAF	TRBV27	-	-	TRBJ1-1
AWVFRGCTEAF	TRBV30	few	TRBD1	TRBJ1-1
AWSVGGGLEETQY	TRBV30	-	-	TRBJ2-5
ASRIGGGFTEAF	TRBV19	-	TRBD1	TRBJ1-1
ASSEAYEQY	TRBV7-9	-	-	TRBJ2-7
ASFGGGTYNEQF	TRBV27	-	-	TRBJ2-1
ASSQRQGSGYT	TRBV7-9	few	TRBD1	TRBJ1-2
SVEGGGNYGYT	TRBV29-1	once	-	TRBJ1-2
ASSAGAGLAGGKEQF	TRBV9	-	TRBD2	TRBJ2-1
ASSFAGVFEGEQF	TRBV5-4	-	-	TRBJ2-1
ASSSGPVAGNSPLH	TRBV27	few	-	TRBJ1-6
AGTGTVEKLF	TRBV30	-	TRBD1	TRBJ1-4
ASSRGQGVRNTIY	TRBV4-1	-	TRBD1	TRBJ1-3
ASRTPGTGYDYGYT	TRBV11-2	-	TRBD1	TRBJ1-2
ATSRDRRGNTEAF	TRBV15	-	-	TRBJ1-1
ASSRQWREEKLF	TRBV2	-	-	TRBJ1-4
ASSLVRGVPDSYEQY	TRBV5-8	-	TRBD2	TRBJ2-7
ASSLAAGSYEQY	TRBV5-1	-	TRBD2	TRBJ2-7
ASSEGTGSNQPQH	TRBV7-9	-	-	TRBJ1-5
ASSLEAGRDT	TRBV5-4	-	-	TRBJ1-2